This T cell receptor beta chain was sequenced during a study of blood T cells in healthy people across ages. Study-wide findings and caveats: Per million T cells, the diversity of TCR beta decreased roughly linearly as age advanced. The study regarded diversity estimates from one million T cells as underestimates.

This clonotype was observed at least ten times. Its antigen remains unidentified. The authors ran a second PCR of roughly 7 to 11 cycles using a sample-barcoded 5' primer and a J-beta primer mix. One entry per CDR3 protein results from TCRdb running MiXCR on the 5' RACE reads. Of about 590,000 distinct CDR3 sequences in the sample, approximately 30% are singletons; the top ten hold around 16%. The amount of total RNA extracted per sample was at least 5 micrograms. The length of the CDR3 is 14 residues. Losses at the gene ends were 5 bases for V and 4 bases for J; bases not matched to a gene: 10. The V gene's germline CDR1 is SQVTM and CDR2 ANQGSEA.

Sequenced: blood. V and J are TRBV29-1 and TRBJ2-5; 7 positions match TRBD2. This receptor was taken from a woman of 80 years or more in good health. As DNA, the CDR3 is TGCAGCGTTCCACGGTCTGGCGGGGGAGAGACCCAGTACTTC. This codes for CSVPRSGGGETQYF.